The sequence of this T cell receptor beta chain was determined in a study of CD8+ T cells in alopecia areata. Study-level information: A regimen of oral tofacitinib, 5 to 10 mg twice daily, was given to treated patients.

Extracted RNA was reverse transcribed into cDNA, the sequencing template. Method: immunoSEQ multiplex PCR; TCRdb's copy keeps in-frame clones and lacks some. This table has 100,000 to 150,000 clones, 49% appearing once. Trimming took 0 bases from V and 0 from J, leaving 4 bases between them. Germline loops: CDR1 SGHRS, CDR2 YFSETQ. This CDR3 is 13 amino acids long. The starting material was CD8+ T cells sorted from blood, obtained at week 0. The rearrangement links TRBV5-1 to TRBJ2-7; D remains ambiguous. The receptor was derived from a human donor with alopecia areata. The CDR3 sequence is CASSLEVSYEQYF. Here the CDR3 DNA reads TGCGCCAGCAGCTTGGAAGTCTCCTACGAGCAGTACTTC.